The sequence of this T cell receptor (beta chain) was determined in a study of cytomegalovirus exposure and HLA in healthy donors. Whole-study results and caveats: HLA alleles were associated with around 17,000 TCR beta sequences in a later analysis at 0.05 false discovery rate. Earlier results showed most TCR beta V segments being productive about 87% or about 30% of the time. Analyzed later, association rates of TCRs varied across HLA loci, with DRB1 most and HLA-C fewest. Cytomegalovirus-associated TCR beta chains were listed, numbering some 180.

CDR1 GTSNPN and CDR2 SVGIG come from the germline V gene (reference sequence). The CDR3 is 18 residues long. The V end lost 2 bases, the J end lost 1 base, and 21 bases lay between the germline ends. The PCR employed 60 Vbeta primers together with 13 Jbeta primers. Assay: immunoSEQ multiplex PCR; the TCRdb copy retains only in-frame clones and omits some. The sample lists 130,000 or so clones; around 72% were seen once. To note about this clone: What it binds is unknown.

The receptor's source is a woman aged 18-29 years in good health and CMV-seronegative. Sequenced material: PBMCs. J is TRBJ1-5 and V is TRBV30, with D possibly being TRBD1 (6 bases). CDR3 loop: CAWSRAKTGQSSNQPQHF. The CDR3 DNA is TGTGCCTGGAGTAGGGCAAAGACTGGACAGTCAAGCAATCAGCCCCAGCATTTT.